This passage covers 27 T cell receptor beta chains from one sample sequenced in a study of tissue T cells after allogeneic stem cell transplantation. Time point described: mouse harvest day 14 after allogeneic transplant. Tail vein injection delivered 10^7 T-cell-depleted bone marrow cells and 10^6 splenic CD5+ T cells. Data came from immunoSEQ multiplex PCR; TCRdb stores just in-frame clones and leaves some out. The sample records around 4,000 clones, more than 45% being singletons. Sequenced sample: gut tissue. The receptor source for this set is a female BALB/c mouse given C57BL/6 T cells with graft-versus-host disease after an allogeneic hematopoietic cell transplant.

This clone was seen a handful of times. Germline and genes: mouse. The read gets to within 1 residue of the CDR3 end, and the germline J gene fills in the rest. The chain combines TRBV26 with TRBJ1-4; 9 nucleotides match TRBD1. V was pared by 4 bases and J by 0 bases, with 3 bases of the junction left unmatched. Germline V gene data show CDR1 as KGHPV and CDR2 as FQNQEV (reference sequence). The CDR3 has 16 residues. CDR3 sequence reads: CASSPQGALSNERLFF. The CDR3 bases that were read are TGTGCCAGCAGTCCACAGGGGGCCCTTTCCAACGAAAGATTATTT.

As to this clone: Gene names follow the mouse nomenclature. Read data end 1 residue before the CDR3 end; the end is taken from the germline J gene. The V and J genes are TRBV23 and TRBJ2-7; the table's D call, TRBD2, has no DNA check behind it. The CDR3 totals 13 residues. Germline CDR1 KGHTA, CDR2 FQNQQP. The part of the CDR3 DNA that was read is TGCTCCAGCAGTCCTGGGACTTTCTATGAACAGTAC. Translating gives CSSSPGTFYEQY. The complete CDR3 protein is CSSSPGTFYEQYF.

This clone was detected only a few times. Mouse names are used for the genes. The read halts 1 residue ahead of the CDR3 end, with the missing end drawn from the germline J gene. The chain recombines TRBV26 with TRBJ2-7; 10 bases fit TRBD1. The V segment lost 4 bases and the J segment 1 base; nucleotides outside the gene matches: 1. Per germline, CDR1 KGHPV and CDR2 FQNQEV (reference sequence). There are 14 residues in the CDR3. CDR3 bases read: TGTGCCAGCAGTCGACAGGGGGCGTCCTATGAACAGTAC. Amino acid sequence: CASSRQGASYEQY. The CDR3 in its entirety is CASSRQGASYEQYF.

To note about this clone: The gene names given are mouse names. The read ends 1 residue early relative to the CDR3; the germline J gene fills the gap. This chain uses TRBV3 with TRBJ2-2; D is possibly TRBD1 (6 bases). The germline V gene has CDR1 SNHLY and CDR2 FYNGKV (reference sequence). CDR3 length: 14 amino acids. Trimming left V 5 bases short and J 2 bases short, with 9 bases between. CDR3 protein: CASSPGHNTGQLYF. The sequenced part of the CDR3 DNA is TGTGCCAGCAGCCCGGGACATAACACCGGGCAGCTCTAC.

In its sample, this clone was seen once. The junction does not match germline at one end; this may be a read error. The genes are named according to mouse. The read terminates 1 residue before the CDR3 end, so the remaining end is supplied by the germline J gene. V is TRBV12-1 and J is TRBJ2-3, with TRBD1 matching over 9 bases. CDR3 size: 17 residues. Germline V gene data show CDR1 as SGHSN and CDR2 as HYEKVE. The CDR3 sequence is CASSLWDRVPSAATLYF. The CDR3 bases that were read are TGTGCCAGCTCTCTGTGGGACAGGGTCCCTAGTGCAGCAACGCTGTAT.

This clone was counted only a few times. The listed genes are named as in mouse. The CDR3 goes on 1 residue after the read ends, and that part is filled in from the germline J gene. The chain carries TRBV13-2 and TRBJ2-7; 9 bases fit TRBD2. V lost 5 bases and J lost 4; bases outside the gene matches: 4. Germline loops: CDR1 NNHNN, CDR2 SYGAGS (reference sequence). The length of the CDR3 is 13 residues. The CDR3 bases that were read are TGTGCCAGCGGACGACTGGGGGCGTATGAACAGTAC. Amino acids: CASGRLGAYEQY. From start to end, the CDR3 is CASGRLGAYEQYF.

About this clone: The listed genes are named as in mouse. The CDR3 goes on 1 residue after the read ends, and that part is filled in from the germline J gene. The rearrangement uses TRBV4 and TRBJ2-4; no definite D call. The CDR3 loop spans 11 amino acids. V was cut by 3 bases and J by 3 bases, with 1 base left in between. CDR1 is LGHDT, CDR2 YNNKQL, per germline (reference sequence). The CDR3 bases that were read are TGTGCCAGCAGCTACCAAAACACCTTGTAC. Translation gives CASSYQNTLY. The full-length CDR3 reads as CASSYQNTLYF.

On this clone: Gene labels here are mouse ones. CDR3 sequence reads: CASSTQGFGNTLYF. The sequenced part of the CDR3 DNA is TGTGCCAGCAGTACACAGGGATTCGGAAATACGCTCTAT. The chain recombines TRBV26 with TRBJ1-3; tentatively, D is TRBD1 (6 bases). The read ends 1 residue before the CDR3 terminus; that terminus is restored from the germline J gene. V was shortened by 5 bases and J by 4 bases, with 12 bases between the two germline ends. Germline lookup yields CDR1 KGHPV and CDR2 FQNQEV (reference sequence). This CDR3 comprises 14 residues. The full variable domain, with the rest looked up from reference TRBV26 and TRBJ1-3, is NSKVIQTPRYLVKGQGQKAKMRCIPEKGHPVVFWYQQNKNNEFKFLINFQNQEVLQQIDMTEKRFSAECPSNSPCSLEIQSSEAGDSALYLCASSTQGFGNTLYFGEGSRLIVV.

Details on this clone: Gene names are the mouse ones. The CDR3 goes on 1 residue after the read ends, and that part is filled in from the germline J gene. The rearrangement joins TRBV19 to TRBJ2-5; D gene unclear. CDR3 length equals 14 residues. Germline V gene data show CDR1 as FNHDT and CDR2 as SITEND (reference sequence). Trimming pared 0 bases from V and 2 bases from J, leaving 7 bases between. CDR3 DNA, as far as it was read: TGTGCCAGCAGTATAGGGGGAGGCCAAGACACCCAGTAC. This encodes CASSIGGGQDTQY. The CDR3 as a whole reads CASSIGGGQDTQYF.

Notes on this clone: The genes are named according to mouse. The read falls 1 residue short of the CDR3 end, and the missing part is taken from the germline J gene. This chain connects TRBV13-1 to TRBJ1-4, with 11 positions matching TRBD1. After removal of 3 bases from V and 3 bases from J, the junction contained 7 bases not matched to a gene. Germline values: CDR1 NSHNY, CDR2 SYGAGN. The CDR3 contains 17 residues. CDR3 sequence reads: CASSALGQGVTNERLFF. Partial CDR3 DNA: TGTGCCAGCAGTGCCTTGGGACAGGGGGTAACCAACGAAAGATTATTT.

This clone was counted a few times. Germline and genes here are mouse. CDR3: CASSDPGTAETLYF. The CDR3 DNA, read in part, is TGTGCCAGCAGTGATCCCGGGACAGCAGAAACGCTGTAT. The chain joins TRBV13-1 to TRBJ2-3; TRBD1 might be the D (6 bases). The read stops 1 residue short of the end of the CDR3; the missing end is completed from the germline J gene. Germline CDR1 and CDR2: NSHNY and SYGAGN. V was cut by 1 base and J by 3 bases, with 9 bases left in between. The CDR3 sequence is 14 residues long.

As to this clone: The gene names here belong to mouse. The missing CDR3 end, 1 residue past where the read stops, is filled in from the germline J gene. This rearrangement joins TRBV26 to TRBJ1-3; 7 bases fit TRBD1. The CDR3 spans 15 residues. V was pared by 2 bases and J by 2 bases, with 3 bases of the junction left unmatched. Germline CDR1 is KGHPV and CDR2 is FQNQEV (reference sequence). CDR3 region: CASSLGQGAGNTLYF. Partial CDR3 DNA: TGTGCCAGCAGTCTGGGGCAGGGGGCTGGAAATACGCTCTAT. Full variable domain (remainder filled in from reference TRBV26 and TRBJ1-3): NSKVIQTPRYLVKGQGQKAKMRCIPEKGHPVVFWYQQNKNNEFKFLINFQNQEVLQQIDMTEKRFSAECPSNSPCSLEIQSSEAGDSALYLCASSLGQGAGNTLYFGEGSRLIVV.

The sample holds one count of this clone. Germline and genes here are mouse. Read coverage stops 1 residue before the CDR3 terminus; the germline J gene supplies the remainder. The chain combines TRBV16 with TRBJ1-4, with 7 bases identical to TRBD1. CDR3 size: 15 residues. The V and J ends lost 0 bases and 7 bases, in that order; junction bases with no gene match: 5. Germline assignment: CDR1 SGHSA and CDR2 FRNQAP. The sequenced part of the CDR3 DNA is TGTGCAAGCAGCTTAGAAAGGGGGCGCACCGAAAGATTATTT. Its translation is CASSLERGRTERLF. In full, the CDR3 reads CASSLERGRTERLFF.

As to this clone: Gene names and germline match the mouse. Sequencing ends 1 residue short of the CDR3 end; the germline J gene provides the rest. This sequence joins TRBV26 and TRBJ2-5, with 7 bases matching TRBD2. CDR1 is KGHPV and CDR2 is FQNQEV in the germline V gene (reference sequence). The CDR3 runs to 14 residues. Trimming cost V 1 base and J 4 bases; bases outside gene matches: 2. The chain's CDR3 is CASSLLGGEDTQYF. CDR3 DNA, as far as it was read: TGTGCCAGCAGTCTGTTGGGGGGAGAAGACACCCAGTAC.

As regards this clone: Gene and germline names: mouse. The sequenced fragment ends 1 residue before the CDR3 boundary, so the rest is inferred from the germline J gene. The rearrangement uses TRBV26 and TRBJ2-1; D not certain. Germline CDR1 is KGHPV and CDR2 is FQNQEV (reference sequence). V was shortened by 3 bases and J by 7 bases, with 7 bases between the two germline ends. This CDR3 contains 12 residues. The CDR3 sequence: CASSLGGAEQFF. The CDR3 DNA, read in part, is TGTGCCAGCAGTCTTGGTGGGGCTGAGCAGTTC.

This clone was found once. Here the gene names and germline are mouse. The read ends 1 residue shy of where the CDR3 ends; the end is completed using the germline J gene. The chain couples TRBV12-1 to TRBJ1-6; TRBD1 matches 7 bases. TRBJ1-6 is filed as an ORF, its function uncertain. Losses at the gene ends were 2 bases for V and 8 bases for J; bases not matched to a gene: 2. CDR1 and CDR2 from the germline V gene are SGHSN and HYEKVE. The CDR3 sequence is 13 residues long. CDR3 bases read: TGTGCCAGCTCTCCCAGGGGGGATTCGCCCCTCTAC. This gives the protein CASSPRGDSPLY. The full CDR3 is CASSPRGDSPLYF.

This clone was seen a few times. Gene names refer to mouse genes. The read falls 1 residue short of the CDR3 end, and the missing part is taken from the germline J gene. The J gene is TRBJ1-4, the V gene TRBV26, with 9 bases identical to TRBD1. Germline CDR1 reads KGHPV; CDR2 reads FQNQEV (reference sequence). This CDR3 spans 14 amino acids. Losses at the gene ends were 2 bases for V and 7 bases for J; bases not matched to a gene: 2. CDR3 protein: CASSLGQGTERLFF. The CDR3 DNA, read in part, is TGTGCCAGCAGTCTGGGACAGGGGACCGAAAGATTATTT.

In this sample, this clone turned up a few times. Gene names follow the mouse nomenclature. The read stops 1 residue short of the end of the CDR3; the missing end is completed from the germline J gene. The rearrangement uses TRBV12-1 and TRBJ1-1, with D hard to call. This CDR3 comprises 12 residues. Germline-derived CDR1 and CDR2 are SGHSN and HYEKVE. Trimming took off 2 bases at V and 0 bases at J, with 3 bases between the two ends. The part of the CDR3 DNA that was read is TGTGCCAGCTCTCGTCCAAACACAGAAGTCTTC. Its translation is CASSRPNTEVF. The whole CDR3 protein is CASSRPNTEVFF.

By frequency in the sample, this clone is large (0.1 to 1%). Here the gene names and germline are mouse. The read is 1 residue too short to cover the CDR3 end, so that end is filled in from the germline J gene. This sequence joins TRBV26 and TRBJ1-5; no firm D call. Germline loops: CDR1 KGHPV, CDR2 FQNQEV (reference sequence). V shed 2 bases and J shed 4 bases, with 6 bases lying between them. This CDR3 has 13 residues. The CDR3 bases that were read are TGTGCCAGCAGTCTGGATCAGAACCAGGCTCCGCTT. This codes for CASSLDQNQAPL. The full-length CDR3 reads as CASSLDQNQAPLF.

Turning to this clone: The gene names given are mouse names. The CDR3 extends 1 residue past the end of the read, so its final part is completed from the germline J gene. The rearrangement links TRBV14 to TRBJ1-1; 8 bases agree with TRBD1. J lost 1 base, V lost 6 bases, and 2 bases had no gene match. Per the germline V gene, CDR1 is SGHDT and CDR2 is FRDEAV. The CDR3 covers 13 residues. CDR3 in amino acids: CASTGTGNTEVFF. The CDR3 DNA, read in part, is TGTGCCAGCACCGGGACAGGGAACACAGAAGTCTTC.

As for this clone: Mouse germline and gene names are used. Coverage ceases 1 residue before the CDR3 finishes, and the germline J gene fills in the end. The chain carries TRBV12-2 and TRBJ2-7; 7 bases map to TRBD1. The CDR3 has 14 residues. Looked up from germline, CDR1 is SGHLS and CDR2 is HYDKME. J gave up 0 bases and V 4 bases, and 5 bases lay outside the gene matches. Here the CDR3 reads CASSPQGVSYEQYF. Partial CDR3 DNA: TGTGCCAGCTCCCCTCAGGGGGTCTCCTATGAACAGTAC.

To note about this clone: Germline and genes here are mouse. The read ends 1 residue before the CDR3 terminus; that terminus is restored from the germline J gene. The gene calls are TRBV26 and TRBJ2-7, with D possibly being TRBD2 (6 bases). CDR1 is KGHPV, CDR2 FQNQEV, per germline (reference sequence). V lost 4 bases to trimming and J lost 4 bases, with 14 bases between them. The CDR3 sequence is 14 residues long. Incomplete CDR3 DNA: TGTGCCAGCAGTCGAGGACTGCGGCCGTATGAACAGTAC. This sequence encodes CASSRGLRPYEQY. In full, the CDR3 is CASSRGLRPYEQYF.

Of note for this clone: Gene names refer to mouse genes. The read terminates 1 residue ahead of where the CDR3 ends, so the germline J gene completes it. The rearrangement uses TRBV12-2 and TRBJ1-2, with TRBD1 as a possible D gene (6 bases). Germline loops: CDR1 SGHLS, CDR2 HYDKME. The CDR3 loop spans 15 amino acids. With 0 bases removed from V and 4 bases from J, the gap between germline ends came to 14 bases. The CDR3: CASSLDFQGRSDYTF. The part of the CDR3 DNA that was read is TGTGCCAGCTCTCTCGACTTTCAGGGGCGCTCCGACTACACC.

This clone counts as medium-sized (0.01 to 0.1%). Mouse gene names and germline throughout. The read finishes 1 residue shy of the CDR3 end, and the germline J gene is used to complete it. V usage is TRBV15 and J usage is TRBJ2-1, with 8 bases fitting TRBD1. Trimming cost V 6 bases and J 2 bases; bases outside gene matches: 3. The CDR3 sequence is 14 residues long. The germline gives CDR1 SGHND, CDR2 FRSKSL. CDR3: CASRGDRYYAEQFF. CDR3 DNA, as far as it was read: TGTGCCAGCAGAGGGGACAGGTACTATGCTGAGCAGTTC.

A note on this clone: Germline and genes here are mouse. The CDR3 goes on 1 residue after the read ends, and that part is filled in from the germline J gene. The chain is built from TRBV1 and TRBJ1-4; 7 bases line up with TRBD1. Germline values: CDR1 NSQYPW, CDR2 LRSPGD (reference sequence). V trimming: 4 bases; J trimming: 1 base; junction bases outside the gene matches: 0. The CDR3 totals 14 residues. The CDR3 DNA, read in part, is TGCACCTGCAGTGGGGACAGTTCCAACGAAAGATTATTT. Translating it yields CTCSGDSSNERLF. The CDR3 as a whole reads CTCSGDSSNERLFF.

Comment on this clone: Genes here carry mouse names. The read terminates 1 residue before the CDR3 end, so the remaining end is supplied by the germline J gene. The V gene is TRBV19, the J gene TRBJ2-5; TRBD2 aligns across 7 bases. The J segment lost 0 bases and the V segment lost 4 bases, leaving 8 bases of the junction unmatched. The CDR3 totals 16 residues. The V gene's germline CDR1 is FNHDT and CDR2 SITEND (reference sequence). CDR3 DNA (partial): TGTGCCAGCAGTCCCCGACTGGGCCTTAACCAAGACACCCAGTAC. It translates to CASSPRLGLNQDTQY. The full CDR3 sequence reads CASSPRLGLNQDTQYF.

A remark on this clone: Gene names refer to mouse genes. The DNA ends 1 residue before the CDR3 does, and the rest of the CDR3 is filled in from the germline J gene. This chain uses TRBV3 with TRBJ2-1; 14 nucleotides match TRBD2. The CDR3 spans 15 residues. CDR1 SNHLY and CDR2 FYNGKV come from the germline V gene (reference sequence). The ends lost 5 bases at V and 6 bases at J; junction bases unmatched: 3. The DNA read from the CDR3 is TGTGCCAGCAGCCCGGGACTGGGGGGGCGTGCTGAGCAGTTC. Translated: CASSPGLGGRAEQF. The entire CDR3 protein is CASSPGLGGRAEQFF.